Listed below are T cell receptor beta chains from one sample, sequenced in a study of OX40 agonist ivuxolimab in advanced cancers. Sequencing was performed with immunoSEQ multiplex PCR; in TCRdb, only in-frame clones are kept and a portion is missing. The table includes around 97,000 clones, approximately 80% detected once. The sequenced sample was CD4+ or CD8+ T cells sorted from blood, obtained in a trial of the OX40 agonist ivuxolimab. Every receptor here comes from an adult with an advanced solid tumor such as melanoma, head and neck, liver or kidney cancer. The CDR3 runs from the conserved cysteine through the conserved F or W. Each record gives: V gene, J gene, clone size, D gene, CDR3 length, CDR3 DNA, CDR3 protein. The D gene is left open where the match is weak. The listing skips clone size in some rows; elsewhere it reads once, few, many or a size class.

TRBV7-9,TRBJ2-3,-,-,12,TGTGCCAGCAGCTTAGGGGCAGATACGCAGTATTTT,CASSLGADTQYF
TRBV6-5,TRBJ1-3,-,-,15,TGTGCCAGCAGTAGGGGACTCAGCTCTGGAAACACCATATATTTT,CASSRGLSSGNTIYF
TRBV5-8,TRBJ2-7,-,-,14,TGTGCCAGCAGCTTGGCCGGAGCCACCTACGAGCAGTACTTC,CASSLAGATYEQYF
TRBV7-2,TRBJ1-3,-,-,14,TGTGCCAGCCAGACACAGGGTGGCGGAAACACCATATATTTT,CASQTQGGGNTIYF
TRBV19,TRBJ2-2,-,-,15,TGTGCCAGTAGTATCTGGCTGACGAACACCGGGGAGCTGTTTTTT,CASSIWLTNTGELFF
TRBV5-6,TRBJ2-1,-,-,15,TGTGCCAGCAGCCGCACGGGCTCCCCCTACAATGAGCAGTTCTTC,CASSRTGSPYNEQFF
TRBV6-6,TRBJ2-7,-,TRBD2,15,TGTGCCAGCAGTTATACACTAGCGGGAACCTACGAGCAGTACTTC,CASSYTLAGTYEQYF
TRBV6-5,TRBJ1-1,-,-,13,TGTGCCAGCACCGATAGGGCGAGGACTGAAGCTTTCTTT,CASTDRARTEAFF
TRBV7-9,TRBJ1-1,-,-,12,TGTGCCAGCAGCTTAGCATTAACTGAAGCTTTCTTT,CASSLALTEAFF
TRBV6-5,TRBJ2-3,-,TRBD2,14,TGTGCCAGCGTAGCGGGGGGGACCACAGATACGCAGTATTTT,CASVAGGTTDTQYF
TRBV7-9,TRBJ1-3,few,-,14,TGTGCCAGCAGTCAAGGGAGATCTGGAAACACCATATATTTT,CASSQGRSGNTIYF
TRBV5-4,TRBJ1-2,-,-,11,TGTGCCAGCAGCTTGGGGCCTTACTACACCTTC,CASSLGPYYTF
TRBV5-1,TRBJ2-1,-,TRBD2,14,TGCGCCAGCAGCTCCCGGGGGGGTGACAATGAGCAGTTCTTC,CASSSRGGDNEQFF
TRBV9,TRBJ2-2,-,TRBD2,15,TGTGCCAGCAGCGCTACTAGCGGGGCCACCGGGGAGCTGTTTTTT,CASSATSGATGELFF
TRBV6-1,TRBJ1-5,many,-,13,TGTGCCAGCAGTGCCGCAGGGAAGGTGCCCCAGCATTTT,CASSAAGKVPQHF